This paragraph covers one T cell receptor (beta chain) sequence. Antigen: not known. The data stem from a study of read filtering for tumor transcriptome and immune sequencing. Looking at the study overall: Mean patient age was roughly 61 years, range about 45 to 85; 17 male, some 15 female. Whole-transcriptome libraries were prepared after DNase treatment. Notes on the study in general: Without single-read clonotypes, shared clonotype proportions correlated more between IR-seq and RNA-seq. Around 82% of IR-seq clonotypes had a single read, yet these held around 3.3% of reads.

The library was built from about 370 ng RNA with molecular barcoded adaptors for alpha/delta and beta/gamma chains. TCRdb fed the reads into MiXCR, producing one record per CDR3 protein. The repertoire holds about 39,000 distinct CDR3 sequences, with approximately 14% as singletons. This TCR derives from a donor aged 40 or over with multiple myeloma. Sequenced: a population of CD138-negative cells sorted from bone marrow.

The chain's CDR3 is CASSFLSKAGRSQYF. The CDR3 DNA reads TGTGCCAGCAGCTTTCTTTCCAAGGCAGGTCGGTCCCAGTACTTC. V and J are TRBV5-6 and TRBJ2-5; D not resolved. Germline lookup yields CDR1 SGHDT and CDR2 YYEEEE. The CDR3 consists of 15 residues. V gave up 2 bases and J gave up 9 bases, with 20 bases separating them.